This T cell receptor (beta chain) was recorded in a study of T cell responses to AZD1222 COVID-19 vaccine. Notes on the study in general: Among AZD1222 vaccinees, only five to seven were seropositive at baseline. Spike-spanning, vaccine-associated CD4 TCRs were dominant at 160-218 and 743-854. Donors, mostly white British, included more females; clonal diversity was possibly underestimated.

Measured with immunoSEQ multiplex PCR; TCRdb has only the in-frame clones, and not every one. The sample contains about 160,000 clones, more than 90% of which appear only once. About this clone itself: Its antigen is unidentified.

CDR3 length: 15 residues. Germline V lookup: CDR1 KGHDR, CDR2 SFDVKD. J lost 4 bases, V lost 6 bases, and 6 bases had no gene match. This rearrangement joins TRBV24-1 to TRBJ2-1; TRBD2 matches at 9 bases. The sequence came from an adult who received the AZD1222 COVID-19 vaccine. Sequenced material: peripheral blood, taken 28 days after the second AZD1222 dose. The CDR3 DNA sequence: TGTGCCACCAGTCTAGCGGGAAAAGTATACAATGAGCAGTTCTTC. Translated: CATSLAGKVYNEQFF.